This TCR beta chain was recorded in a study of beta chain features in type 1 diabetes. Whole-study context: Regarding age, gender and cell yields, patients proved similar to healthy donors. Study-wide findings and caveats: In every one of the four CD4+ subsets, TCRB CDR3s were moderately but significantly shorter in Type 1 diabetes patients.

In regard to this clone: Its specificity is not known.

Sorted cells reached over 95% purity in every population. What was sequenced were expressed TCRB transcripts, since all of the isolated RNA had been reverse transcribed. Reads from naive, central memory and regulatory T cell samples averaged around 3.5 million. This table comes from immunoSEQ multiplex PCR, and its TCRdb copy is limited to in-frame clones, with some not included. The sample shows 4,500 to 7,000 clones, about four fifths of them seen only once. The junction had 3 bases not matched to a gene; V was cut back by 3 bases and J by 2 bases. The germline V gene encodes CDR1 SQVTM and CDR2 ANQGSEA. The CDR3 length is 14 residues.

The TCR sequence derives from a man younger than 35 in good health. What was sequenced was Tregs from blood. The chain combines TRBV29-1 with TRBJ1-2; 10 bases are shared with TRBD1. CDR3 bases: TGCAGCGTTGATTGGGACAGGGGAAACTATGGCTACACCTTC. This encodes CSVDWDRGNYGYTF.